These 19 T cell receptor beta chains originate from one sample sequenced in a study of blood T cells in healthy people across ages. A J-beta primer mix and a sample-barcoded 5' primer were used in a second PCR of about 7 to 12 cycles. TCRdb reprocessed the 5' RACE reads with MiXCR, giving one entry per CDR3 protein. The sample includes some 760,000 distinct CDR3 sequences, 20% to 25% of them seen just once. A further study also used this sample, focusing on T cells of mothers and their children.

The material sequenced was blood. The receptors come from a boy younger than 18 in good health.

The rearrangement uses TRBV20-1 and TRBJ2-3, with a weak D call TRBD2 (6 bases). Germline-derived CDR1 and CDR2 are DFQATT and SNEGSKA (reference sequence). Trimming stripped 3 bases from V and 0 bases from J, with 10 bases between. The CDR3 spans 14 residues. CDR3 nucleotides: TGCAGTGCTAGCGGGAGTGCTAGCACAGATACGCAGTATTTT. Its protein is CSASGSASTDTQYF.

The gene calls are TRBV6-1 and TRBJ2-5, with a possible D match to TRBD1 (7 bases). V lost 2 bases and J 5 bases, leaving 15 bases between the germline ends. This CDR3 spans 15 amino acids. Germline CDR1 is MNHNS and CDR2 is SASEGT. The CDR3 DNA reads TGTGCCAGCAGTGAAACTTTTTCAGGGGGGGAGACCCAGTACTTC. It is translated as CASSETFSGGETQYF.

This clonotype was detected ten times or more. V and J are TRBV6-2 or TRBV6-3 and TRBJ1-2; no definite D call. CDR1 is MNHEY and CDR2 is SVGEGT in the germline V gene. Trimming stripped 0 bases from V and 4 bases from J, with 9 bases between. CDR3 length equals 14 residues. The CDR3 is CASSYSELTYGYTF. As DNA, the CDR3 is TGTGCCAGCAGTTACTCGGAGCTAACCTATGGCTACACCTTC.

The CDR3 protein is CASSPPDPYGYTF. CDR3 in DNA: TGTGCCAGTAGTCCGCCGGATCCCTATGGCTACACCTTC. This chain uses TRBV19 with TRBJ1-2; D is unresolved. Per the germline V gene, CDR1 is LNHDA and CDR2 is SQIVND (reference sequence). The CDR3 is 13 residues long. V was clipped by 5 bases and J by 4 bases, with 11 bases between them.

This chain connects TRBV20-1 to TRBJ2-3; weak D call: TRBD2 (7 bases). V was shortened by 5 bases and J by 5 bases, with 20 bases between the two germline ends. CDR3 length: 15 amino acids. Per the germline V gene, CDR1 is DFQATT and CDR2 is SNEGSKA (reference sequence). Here the CDR3 DNA reads TGCAGTGCTTTCCCCGATAGGGGGGGACAAGATACGCAGTATTTT. It specifies CSAFPDRGGQDTQYF.

V and J are TRBV20-1 and TRBJ2-2, with 7 bases aligning to TRBD1. From germline, CDR1 is DFQATT and CDR2 SNEGSKA (reference sequence). The CDR3 spans 16 residues. The V segment lost 2 bases and the J segment 5 bases; nucleotides outside the gene matches: 11. The CDR3 reads CSARRQDRGLTGELFF. The DNA for the CDR3 is TGCAGTGCTAGACGTCAGGATAGGGGGCTAACCGGGGAGCTGTTTTTT.

This clonotype was seen more than once but under ten times. J is TRBJ2-5 and V is TRBV11-2; TRBD2 agrees at 11 bases. The assigned J gene may be wrong: the sequence end matches TRBJ2-1 better. Germline CDR1 and CDR2: SGHAT and FQNNGV. There are 15 residues in the CDR3. CDR3 in DNA: TGTGCCAGCAGCTTAGGACTAGCGGGGTCGTTTGAGCAGTTCTTC. Its translation: CASSLGLAGSFEQFF.

This sequence joins TRBV6-1 and TRBJ2-4; D is perhaps TRBD1 or TRBD2 (5 bases each). Germline V lookup: CDR1 MNHNS, CDR2 SASEGT. The CDR3 loop spans 15 amino acids. V dropped 1 base and J dropped 9 bases, with 16 bases sitting between them. The CDR3 here is CASSEERVGVSIQYF. The CDR3 region has the DNA TGTGCCAGCAGTGAAGAGAGGGTAGGGGTCAGCATTCAGTACTTC.

The rearrangement links TRBV5-5 to TRBJ1-2, with D tentatively TRBD1 (5 bases). The V gene's germline CDR1 is SGHKS and CDR2 YYEKEE (reference sequence). The CDR3 loop spans 16 amino acids. The germline V and J ends were trimmed by 4 bases and 8 bases, with 24 bases remaining between them. This chain's CDR3 is CASSLLPGPPAQGYTF. CDR3 DNA: TGTGCCAGCAGCCTACTACCGGGACCCCCAGCGCAGGGCTACACCTTC.

The chain joins TRBV11-1 to TRBJ2-5, with D unresolved. Trimming cost V 6 bases and J 5 bases, with 10 bases left between them. The germline V gene encodes CDR1 SGHAT and CDR2 FQDESV (reference sequence). CDR3 length: 12 amino acids. CDR3 nucleotides: TGTGCCAGCAGGGAGTCCGGGGAGACCCAGTACTTC. Translated, it gives CASRESGETQYF.

The V gene is TRBV6-1, the J gene TRBJ2-7, with D hard to call. The CDR3 length is 12 residues. Trimming shortened V by 3 bases and J by 7 bases, and 10 bases separated the two germline ends. Germline V CDR1 and CDR2: MNHNS, SASEGT. The CDR3 reads CASSEDLPEQYF. The CDR3 nucleotides are TGTGCCAGCAGTGAGGACCTACCAGAGCAGTACTTC.

The chain employs TRBV4-1 and TRBJ2-7, with 10 bases that match TRBD1. Germline lookup yields CDR1 MGHRA and CDR2 YSYEKL. The CDR3 has 14 residues. Trimming cost V 6 bases and J 6 bases; bases outside gene matches: 8. The CDR3 region is CASRAGTGVTEQYF. CDR3 bases: TGCGCCAGCAGAGCCGGGACAGGGGTTACCGAGCAGTACTTC.

This clonotype has only a few counts. The rearrangement uses TRBV6-2 or TRBV6-3 and TRBJ2-5, with D possibly being TRBD1 (5 bases). Judging by the DNA end, TRBJ2-7 fits better; the J call may be wrong. CDR1 MNHEY and CDR2 SVGEGT come from the germline V gene. This CDR3 is 13 amino acids long. The CDR3 loop reads CASSFRVVHEQYF. Here the CDR3 DNA reads TGTGCCAGCAGCTTCAGGGTTGTACACGAGCAGTACTTC.

The sample holds a few counts of this clonotype. V gene TRBV7-6 combines with J gene TRBJ2-3; tentatively, D is TRBD2 (5 bases). Trimming shortened V by 5 bases and J by 2 bases, and 17 bases separated the two germline ends. Germline V gives CDR1 SGHVS, CDR2 FNYEAQ. The CDR3 has 16 residues. CDR3 sequence reads: CASSPPRGRLTDTQYF. The DNA for the CDR3 is TGTGCCAGCAGCCCACCCCGAGGGCGGCTCACAGATACGCAGTATTTT.

This chain links TRBV12-3 or TRBV12-4 with TRBJ1-2; TRBD1 is a possible D gene (5 bases). V was trimmed by 5 bases and J by 4 bases, leaving 14 bases between them. This CDR3 is built from 14 residues. Written as DNA, the CDR3 is TGTGCCAGCAGTCGTACAGGCGCTTCCTATGGCTACACCTTC. Translated: CASSRTGASYGYTF.

The chain employs TRBV25-1 and TRBJ2-6, with D possibly being TRBD2 (5 bases). The CDR3 is 18 amino acids. The germline CDR1 and CDR2 sequences are MGHDK and SYGVNS. V lost 5 bases to trimming and J lost 0 bases, with 17 bases between them. The CDR3 here is CASSPAPGRFSGANVLTF. CDR3 in DNA: TGTGCCAGCAGTCCTGCCCCGGGGAGATTCTCTGGGGCCAACGTCCTGACTTTC.

This clonotype has only a few counts. The rearrangement uses TRBV24-1 and TRBJ2-2, with D uncertain. V lost 0 bases and J lost 0, with 7 bases in between. The CDR3 sequence is 16 residues long. Looked up from germline, CDR1 is KGHDR and CDR2 is SFDVKD. CDR3 residues: CATSDLTAPNTGELFF. In DNA form, the CDR3 reads TGTGCCACCAGTGATTTGACCGCGCCGAACACCGGGGAGCTGTTTTTT.

This clonotype was detected only a few times. The chain is built from TRBV29-1 and TRBJ2-5; 7 positions agree with TRBD2. Judging by the DNA end, TRBJ2-1 fits better; the J call may be wrong. The germline CDR1 and CDR2 sequences are SQVTM and ANQGSEA. The CDR3 consists of 13 residues. The CDR3 DNA sequence: TGCAGCGTCACCGGACTAGACTACAATGAGCAGTTCTTC. Translating gives CSVTGLDYNEQFF.

The chain recombines TRBV5-5 with TRBJ2-3; the D gene is possibly TRBD2 (6 bases). The germline gives CDR1 SGHKS, CDR2 YYEKEE (reference sequence). Trimming shortened V by 1 base and J by 6 bases, and 15 bases separated the two germline ends. This CDR3 spans 15 amino acids. This CDR3 reads CASSLPSEVMDTQYF. CDR3 in DNA: TGTGCCAGCAGCTTGCCTAGCGAGGTTATGGATACGCAGTATTTT.